This T cell receptor (beta chain) was observed in a study of blood T cell repertoires in COVID-19. The wider study: Sources were T cells, B-cell-depleted T cells, or PBMCs; the material itself was cDNA or gDNA.

Germline loops: CDR1 SGHNT, CDR2 YENEEA. The CDR3 is 16 residues long. Losses at the gene ends were 5 bases for V and 3 bases for J; bases not matched to a gene: 10. Seattle researchers signed up patients amid active infection and tracked them longitudinally. TCRdb keeps only in-frame clones here, not all; method: immunoSEQ multiplex PCR. The data show under 45,000 clones, about 87% seen once. The sample consisted of peripheral blood. This rearrangement joins TRBV11-3 to TRBJ2-5; 9 nucleotides line up with TRBD1. The clonotype comes from a man aged 35-49 years with COVID-19, enrolled during active disease. CDR3 protein: CASSPPGQGWKETQYF. The DNA for the CDR3 is TGTGCCAGCAGCCCACCGGGACAGGGATGGAAAGAGACCCAGTACTTC.